This TCR beta chain appears in the sequencing data of a study of blood T cells in healthy people across ages. A J-beta primer mix and a sample-barcoded 5' primer were used in a second PCR of about 7 to 11 cycles. TCRdb itself ran the 5' RACE reads through MiXCR, one entry per CDR3 protein. The sample lists 710,000 or so distinct CDR3 sequences; about 30% were seen once. The authors isolated at least 6 million PBMCs per sample. This CDR3 region has 17 residues. Deletions cut 2 bases from V and 0 bases from J, with 14 bases between. Looked up from germline, CDR1 is KGHSH and CDR2 is LQKENI. This rearrangement joins TRBV18 to TRBJ1-3; D may be TRBD1 (6 bases). The receptor was isolated from a woman older than 75 in good health. The specimen sequenced was blood. The CDR3 coding sequence is TGTGCCAGCTCACCAGGATTAACGGGACACTCTGGAAACACCATATATTTT. Encoded protein: CASSPGLTGHSGNTIYF.